Presented here are 21 T cell receptor beta chains from one specimen sequenced in a study of blood T cell repertoires in COVID-19. The data were produced by immunoSEQ multiplex PCR, yet TCRdb's version contains in-frame clones alone and is incomplete. The sample lists approximately 170,000 clones; approximately 90% were seen once. The source material was PBMCs or T cells enriched from blood (not recorded which). These receptors all come from a woman under 30 who had recovered from COVID-19.

The chain links TRBV30 to TRBJ1-1, with D perhaps matching TRBD1 (6 bases). Germline-derived CDR1 and CDR2 are GTSNPN and SVGIG (reference sequence). V was cut by 0 bases and J by 11 bases, with 16 bases left in between. This CDR3 is built from 13 residues. The DNA for the CDR3 is TGTGCCTGGAGTGTAGGATGGGACCAGGGGGCTTTCTTT. Translation gives CAWSVGWDQGAFF.

The V call is TRBV19, the J call TRBJ2-7; 7 bases are shared with TRBD1. V gave up 5 bases and J gave up 0 bases; unmatched junction bases: 7. The germline V gene has CDR1 LNHDA and CDR2 SQIVND (reference sequence). This CDR3 has 15 residues. In DNA, the CDR3 is TGTGCCAGTAGTCCCCTGGACAGGAGCTCCTACGAGCAGTACTTC. As protein: CASSPLDRSSYEQYF.

The chain uses TRBV28 and TRBJ2-4, with TRBD2 as a possible D gene (5 bases). The CDR3 is 14 residues long. V was pared by 6 bases and J by 0 bases, with 9 bases between. Germline lookup yields CDR1 MDHEN and CDR2 SYDVKM. The CDR3 here is CASRSGLAKNIQYF. In DNA, the CDR3 is TGTGCCAGCAGGAGCGGCCTAGCCAAAAACATTCAGTACTTC. The variable domain in full, completed from reference TRBV28 and TRBJ2-4, reads DVKVTQSSRYLVKRTGEKVFLECVQDMDHENMFWYRQDPGLGLRLIYFSYDVKMKEKGDIPEGYSVSREKKERFSLILESASTNQTSMYLCASRSGLAKNIQYFGAGTRLSVL.

This chain links TRBV5-1 with TRBJ1-2; TRBD1 might be the D (6 bases). Trimming pared 0 bases from V and 12 bases from J, leaving 12 bases between. The CDR3 is made up of 12 amino acids. The V gene's germline CDR1 is SGHRS and CDR2 YFSETQ. The CDR3 loop reads CASSLDTGLHTF. Written as DNA, the CDR3 is TGCGCCAGCAGCTTGGATACAGGGTTGCACACCTTC.

CDR3 in DNA: TGCGCCAGCAGCTCACAACATGGACTAGCGGACGAGCAGTACTTC. It encodes CASSSQHGLADEQYF. V and J are TRBV5-1 and TRBJ2-7; 10 bases map to TRBD2. Per germline, CDR1 SGHRS and CDR2 YFSETQ. The ends lost 3 bases at V and 5 bases at J; junction bases unmatched: 8. This CDR3 has 15 residues.

The genes are TRBV2 and TRBJ2-1; maybe TRBD2 (7 bases). The CDR3 totals 10 residues. Trimming removed 8 bases from V and 9 bases from J, with 8 bases in between. Germline V gene lookup returns CDR1 SNHLY and CDR2 FYNNEI. CDR3 loop: CASGGAEQFF. DNA of the CDR3: TGTGCCAGCGGGGGGGCTGAGCAGTTCTTC.

V gene TRBV28 combines with J gene TRBJ2-1, with TRBD2 identical over 13 bases. Losses at the gene ends were 5 bases for V and 8 bases for J; bases not matched to a gene: 6. The germline CDR1 and CDR2 sequences are MDHEN and SYDVKM. CDR3 size: 15 residues. The CDR3 nucleotides are TGTGCCAGCAGTCTCGGACTAGCGGGAGTAGATGAGCAGTTCTTC. It is translated as CASSLGLAGVDEQFF.

J is TRBJ1-5 and V is TRBV7-8; no reliable D call. The CDR3 length is 12 residues. In germline, CDR1 is SGHVS, CDR2 FQNEAQ. The ends were cut back, 1 base at V and 11 bases at J, with 9 bases in the middle. The CDR3 loop reads CASSLGGRAQHF. The CDR3 DNA reads TGTGCCAGCAGCTTAGGTGGGCGGGCCCAGCATTTT. Drawing the rest from reference TRBV7-8 and TRBJ1-5, the complete variable domain is GAGVSQSPRYKVAKRGQDVALRCDPISGHVSLFWYQQALGQGPEFLTYFQNEAQLDKSGLPSDRFFAERPEGSVSTLKIQRTQQEDSAVYLCASSLGGRAQHFGDGTRLSIL.

The chain uses TRBV15 and TRBJ2-2; D is undetermined. This CDR3 has 16 amino acids. V was cut by 0 bases and J by 3 bases, with 11 bases left in between. Germline CDR1 is LNHNV and CDR2 is YYDKDF (reference sequence). The CDR3 coding sequence is TGTGCCACCAGCAGAGAGGTTGCGGTTCACACCGGGGAGCTGTTTTTT. Protein: CATSREVAVHTGELFF.

This clone has a single count. The chain is built from TRBV28 and TRBJ1-2, with TRBD1 identical over 9 bases. Looked up from germline, CDR1 is MDHEN and CDR2 is SYDVKM. This CDR3 spans 15 amino acids. V lost 3 bases and J lost 6; bases outside the gene matches: 8. The CDR3 here is CASSFPQGAGDGYTF. DNA of the CDR3: TGTGCCAGCAGTTTCCCACAGGGGGCGGGAGATGGCTACACCTTC.

The chain employs TRBV27 and TRBJ2-7; the D is unclear. Trimming shortened V by 8 bases and J by 7 bases, and 15 bases separated the two germline ends. The CDR3 has 12 residues. Per the germline V gene, CDR1 is MNHEY and CDR2 is SMNVEV (reference sequence). DNA of the CDR3: TGTGCCAGCGGTCGCATGGGCAGGGAGCAGTACTTC. It specifies CASGRMGREQYF.

The V gene is TRBV24-1, the J gene TRBJ2-7; D may be TRBD2 (5 bases). Trimming left V 4 bases short and J 2 bases short, with 8 bases between. This CDR3 comprises 13 residues. Germline V gives CDR1 KGHDR, CDR2 SFDVKD. The CDR3 here is CATSDGGAYEQYF. CDR3 in DNA: TGTGCCACCAGTGACGGAGGAGCCTACGAGCAGTACTTC.

This clone was detected only once. V gene TRBV4-1 combines with J gene TRBJ2-3, with 10 bases lining up with TRBD2. The germline V gene has CDR1 MGHRA and CDR2 YSYEKL. Trimming removed 8 bases from V and 0 bases from J; junction bases left unmatched: 8. The CDR3 is made up of 16 amino acids. The CDR3 here is CASLPTSGASTDTQYF. The DNA of the CDR3 is TGCGCCAGCCTACCAACTAGCGGGGCTAGCACAGATACGCAGTATTTT.

The chain uses TRBV6-5 and TRBJ2-7; TRBD1 matches at 10 bases. The CDR3 extends over 15 amino acids. The germline CDR1 and CDR2 sequences are MNHEY and SVGAGI. V lost 7 bases to trimming and J lost 0 bases; unmatched junction nucleotides: 6. CDR3 DNA: TGTGCCAGCATTTCAGGACAGGGGGTCTCCTACGAGCAGTACTTC. It is translated as CASISGQGVSYEQYF.

The V call is TRBV5-1, the J call TRBJ2-3; possibly TRBD2 for D (7 bases). The CDR3 consists of 21 residues. Germline V lookup: CDR1 SGHRS, CDR2 YFSETQ. The ends were cut back, 4 bases at V and 0 bases at J, with 30 bases in the middle. The CDR3 here is CASSHAGLVRGYSGSTDTQYF. DNA of the CDR3: TGCGCCAGCAGCCACGCCGGCCTCGTGAGGGGGTATAGCGGGAGCACAGATACGCAGTATTTT.

This clone was picked up one time. The rearrangement links TRBV15 to TRBJ2-1; weak D call: TRBD2 (6 bases). This CDR3 region has 17 residues. Germline V gene data show CDR1 as LNHNV and CDR2 as YYDKDF (reference sequence). V gave up 0 bases and J gave up 6 bases, with 18 bases separating them. The CDR3, as DNA: TGTGCCACCAGCAGAGATCGTCCGGGCGCGGGGTCCAATGAGCAGTTCTTC. It yields the protein CATSRDRPGAGSNEQFF.

This clone has at least ten counts. This chain joins TRBV6-1 and TRBJ2-1, with 9 bases that match TRBD2. Losses at the gene ends were 1 base for V and 1 base for J; bases not matched to a gene: 2. Per the germline V gene, CDR1 is MNHNS and CDR2 is SASEGT. The CDR3 length is 16 residues. The CDR3 loop reads CASSEGGGGSYNEQFF. The CDR3 DNA sequence: TGTGCCAGCAGTGAAGGCGGGGGGGGTTCCTACAATGAGCAGTTCTTC.

This chain links TRBV27 with TRBJ2-7, with TRBD1 identical over 8 bases. The CDR3 runs 15 residues. J lost 5 bases, V lost 7 bases, and 13 bases had no gene match. In germline, CDR1 is MNHEY, CDR2 SMNVEV (reference sequence). The CDR3 spells CASTFPRTGFDEQYF. CDR3 coding DNA: TGTGCCAGCACCTTCCCCCGGACAGGGTTCGACGAGCAGTACTTC.

The rearrangement links TRBV2 to TRBJ2-5; no definite D call. Trimming took off 5 bases at V and 0 bases at J, with 10 bases between the two ends. The CDR3 is made up of 14 amino acids. Per the germline V gene, CDR1 is SNHLY and CDR2 is FYNNEI. DNA of the CDR3: TGTGCCAGCAGTCCAACAACGTACCAAGAGACCCAGTACTTC. This gives the protein CASSPTTYQETQYF.

The J gene is TRBJ2-7, the V gene TRBV28, with 9 bases aligning to TRBD1. The V gene end was trimmed by 7 bases and the J gene end by 0 bases; junction bases not matched to a gene: 19. This CDR3 contains 19 residues. From germline, CDR1 is MDHEN and CDR2 SYDVKM. DNA of the CDR3: TGTGCCAGCACGGCCCCGACCCCCGCCCGACAGGGGGGCTCCTACGAGCAGTACTTC. Translation: CASTAPTPARQGGSYEQYF. Combining the CDR3 with reference TRBV28 and TRBJ2-7 gives the whole variable domain DVKVTQSSRYLVKRTGEKVFLECVQDMDHENMFWYRQDPGLGLRLIYFSYDVKMKEKGDIPEGYSVSREKKERFSLILESASTNQTSMYLCASTAPTPARQGGSYEQYFGPGTRLTVT.

The rearrangement links TRBV28 to TRBJ2-3, with 8 nucleotides matching TRBD2. The CDR3 loop spans 14 amino acids. CDR1 and CDR2 (germline): MDHEN, SYDVKM. V gave up 6 bases and J gave up 6 bases; unmatched junction bases: 8. As DNA, the CDR3 is TGTGCCAGCAGCCCCCGGGGGGGCGTGGATACGCAGTATTTT. Translated, it gives CASSPRGGVDTQYF.